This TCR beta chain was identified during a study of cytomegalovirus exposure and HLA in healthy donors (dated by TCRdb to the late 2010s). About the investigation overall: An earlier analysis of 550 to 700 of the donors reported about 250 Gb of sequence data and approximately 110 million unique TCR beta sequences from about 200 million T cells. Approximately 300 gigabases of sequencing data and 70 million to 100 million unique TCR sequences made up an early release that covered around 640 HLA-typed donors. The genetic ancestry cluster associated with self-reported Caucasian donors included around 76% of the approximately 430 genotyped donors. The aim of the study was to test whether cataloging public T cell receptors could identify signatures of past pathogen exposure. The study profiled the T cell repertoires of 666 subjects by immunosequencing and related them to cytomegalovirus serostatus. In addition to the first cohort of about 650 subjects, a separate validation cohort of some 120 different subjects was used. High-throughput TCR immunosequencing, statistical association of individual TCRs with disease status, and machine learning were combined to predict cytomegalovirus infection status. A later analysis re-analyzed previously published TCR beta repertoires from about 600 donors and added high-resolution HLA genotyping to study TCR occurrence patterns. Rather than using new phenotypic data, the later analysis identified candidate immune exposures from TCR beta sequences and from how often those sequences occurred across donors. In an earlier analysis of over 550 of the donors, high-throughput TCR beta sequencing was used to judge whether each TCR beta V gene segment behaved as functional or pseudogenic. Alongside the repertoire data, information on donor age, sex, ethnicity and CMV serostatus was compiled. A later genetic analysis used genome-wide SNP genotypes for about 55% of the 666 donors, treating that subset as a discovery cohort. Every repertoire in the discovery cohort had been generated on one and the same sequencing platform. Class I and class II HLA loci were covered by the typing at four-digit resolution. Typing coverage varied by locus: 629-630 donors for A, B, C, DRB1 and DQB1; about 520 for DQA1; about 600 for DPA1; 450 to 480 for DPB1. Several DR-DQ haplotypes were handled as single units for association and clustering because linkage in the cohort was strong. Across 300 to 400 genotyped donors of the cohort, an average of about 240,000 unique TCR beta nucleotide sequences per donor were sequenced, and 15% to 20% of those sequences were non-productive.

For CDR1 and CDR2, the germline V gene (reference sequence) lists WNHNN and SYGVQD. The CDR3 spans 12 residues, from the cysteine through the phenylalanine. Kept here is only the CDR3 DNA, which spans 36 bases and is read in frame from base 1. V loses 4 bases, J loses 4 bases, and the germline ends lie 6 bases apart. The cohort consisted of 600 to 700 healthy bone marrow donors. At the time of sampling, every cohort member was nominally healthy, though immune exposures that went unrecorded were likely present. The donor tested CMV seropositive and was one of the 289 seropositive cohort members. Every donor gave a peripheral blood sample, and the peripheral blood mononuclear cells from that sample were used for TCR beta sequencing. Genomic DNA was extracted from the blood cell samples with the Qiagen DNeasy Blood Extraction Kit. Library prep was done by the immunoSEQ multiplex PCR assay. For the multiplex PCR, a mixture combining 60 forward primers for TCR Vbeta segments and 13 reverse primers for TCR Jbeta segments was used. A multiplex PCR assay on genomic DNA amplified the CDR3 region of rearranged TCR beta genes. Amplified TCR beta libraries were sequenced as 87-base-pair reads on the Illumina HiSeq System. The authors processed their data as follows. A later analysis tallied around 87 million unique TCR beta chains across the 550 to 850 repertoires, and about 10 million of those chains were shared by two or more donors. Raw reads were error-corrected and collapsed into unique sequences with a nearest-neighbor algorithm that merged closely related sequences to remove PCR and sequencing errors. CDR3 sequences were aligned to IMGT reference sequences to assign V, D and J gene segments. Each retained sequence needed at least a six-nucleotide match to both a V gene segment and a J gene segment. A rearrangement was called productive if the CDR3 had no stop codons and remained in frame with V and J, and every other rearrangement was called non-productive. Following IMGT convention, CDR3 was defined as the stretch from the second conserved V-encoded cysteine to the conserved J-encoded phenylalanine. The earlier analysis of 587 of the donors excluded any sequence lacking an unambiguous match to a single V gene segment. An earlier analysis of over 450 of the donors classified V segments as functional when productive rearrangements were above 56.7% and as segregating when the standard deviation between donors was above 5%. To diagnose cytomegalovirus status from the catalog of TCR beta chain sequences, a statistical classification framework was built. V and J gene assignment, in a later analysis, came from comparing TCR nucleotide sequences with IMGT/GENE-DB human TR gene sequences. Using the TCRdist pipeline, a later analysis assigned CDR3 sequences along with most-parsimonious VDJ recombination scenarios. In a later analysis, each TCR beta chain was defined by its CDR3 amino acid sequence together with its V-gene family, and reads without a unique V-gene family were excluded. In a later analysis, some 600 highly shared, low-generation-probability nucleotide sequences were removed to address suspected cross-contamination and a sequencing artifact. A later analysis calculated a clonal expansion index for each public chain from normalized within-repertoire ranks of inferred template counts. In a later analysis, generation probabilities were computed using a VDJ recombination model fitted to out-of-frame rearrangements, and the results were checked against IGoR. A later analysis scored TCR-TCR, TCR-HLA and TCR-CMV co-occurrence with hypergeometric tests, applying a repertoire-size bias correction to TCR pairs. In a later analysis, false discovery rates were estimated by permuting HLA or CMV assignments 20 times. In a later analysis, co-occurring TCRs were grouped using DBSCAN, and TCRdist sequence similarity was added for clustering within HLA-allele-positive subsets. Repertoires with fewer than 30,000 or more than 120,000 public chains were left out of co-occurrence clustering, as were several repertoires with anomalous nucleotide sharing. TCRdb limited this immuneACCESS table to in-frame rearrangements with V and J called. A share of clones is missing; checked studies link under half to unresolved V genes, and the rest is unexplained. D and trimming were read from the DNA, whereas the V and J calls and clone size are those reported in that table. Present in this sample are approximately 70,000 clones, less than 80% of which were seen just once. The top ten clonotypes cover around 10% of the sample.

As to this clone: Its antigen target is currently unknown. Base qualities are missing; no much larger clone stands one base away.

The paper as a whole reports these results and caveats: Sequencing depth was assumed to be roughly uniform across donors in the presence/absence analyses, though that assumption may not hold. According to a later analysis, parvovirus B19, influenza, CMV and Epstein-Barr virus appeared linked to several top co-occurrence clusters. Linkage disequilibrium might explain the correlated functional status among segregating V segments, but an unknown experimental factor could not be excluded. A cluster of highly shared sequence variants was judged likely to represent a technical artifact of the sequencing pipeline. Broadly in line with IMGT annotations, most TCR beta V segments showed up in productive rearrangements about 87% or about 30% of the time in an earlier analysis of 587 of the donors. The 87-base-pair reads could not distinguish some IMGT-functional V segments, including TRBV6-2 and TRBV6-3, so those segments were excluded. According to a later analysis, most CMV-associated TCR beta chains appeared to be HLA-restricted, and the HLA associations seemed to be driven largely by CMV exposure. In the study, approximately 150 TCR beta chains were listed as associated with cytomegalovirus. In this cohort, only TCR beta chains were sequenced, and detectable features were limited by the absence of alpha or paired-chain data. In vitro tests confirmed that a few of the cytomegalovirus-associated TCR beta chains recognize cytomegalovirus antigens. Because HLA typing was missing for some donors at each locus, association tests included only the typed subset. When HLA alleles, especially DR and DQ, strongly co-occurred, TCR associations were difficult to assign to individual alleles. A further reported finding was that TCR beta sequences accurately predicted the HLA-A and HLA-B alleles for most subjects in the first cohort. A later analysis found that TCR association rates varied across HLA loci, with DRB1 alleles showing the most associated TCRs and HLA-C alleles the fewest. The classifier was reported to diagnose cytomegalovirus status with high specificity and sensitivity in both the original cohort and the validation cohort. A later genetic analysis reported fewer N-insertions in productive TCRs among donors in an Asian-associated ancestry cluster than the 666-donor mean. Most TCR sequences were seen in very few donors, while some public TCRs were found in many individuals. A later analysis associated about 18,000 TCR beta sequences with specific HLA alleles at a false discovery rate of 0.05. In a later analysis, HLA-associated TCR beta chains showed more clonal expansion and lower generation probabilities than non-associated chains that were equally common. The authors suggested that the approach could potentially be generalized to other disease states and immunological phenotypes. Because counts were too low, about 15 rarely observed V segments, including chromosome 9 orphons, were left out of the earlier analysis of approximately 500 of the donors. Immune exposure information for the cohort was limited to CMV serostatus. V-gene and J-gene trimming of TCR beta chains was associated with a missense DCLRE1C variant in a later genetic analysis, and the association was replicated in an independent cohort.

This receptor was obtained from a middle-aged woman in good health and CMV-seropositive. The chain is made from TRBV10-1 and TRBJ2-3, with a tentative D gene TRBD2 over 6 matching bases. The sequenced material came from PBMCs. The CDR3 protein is CASSGGADTQYF. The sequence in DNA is TGCGCCAGCAGTGGCGGGGCAGATACGCAGTATTTT.